A selection of T cell receptor beta chains follows, all from one sample in a study of blood T cell repertoires in COVID-19. Libraries were prepared by immunoSEQ multiplex PCR; TCRdb keeps only in-frame clonotypes and omits some of them. Found here are 45,000 to 60,000 clones, roughly nine tenths of them singletons; the top ten hold 2.2%. The sequencing sample was made of peripheral blood. All receptors derive from a human donor in a cohort sampled during active COVID-19. The CDR3 runs from the conserved cysteine through the conserved F or W. The D gene is left open where the match is weak. Size is stated for part of the rows, as once, few or many counts, or as a class when the clone is expanded.

J | D | V | size | CDR3 | DNA
TRBJ2-1 | TRBD1 | TRBV5-1 | - | CASSLLQGQGAGEQFF | TGCGCCAGCAGCTTGTTACAAGGACAGGGGGCGGGAGAGCAGTTCTTC
TRBJ2-7 | - | TRBV5-6 | - | CASSLASEQYF | TGTGCCAGCAGCTTGGCATCCGAGCAGTACTTC
TRBJ2-1 | - | TRBV9 | - | CASSPGINEQFF | TGTGCCAGCAGCCCCGGGATAAATGAGCAGTTCTTC
TRBJ2-1 | - | TRBV12-1 | - | CASTASPNNEQFF | TGTGCCAGCACCGCTAGCCCAAACAATGAGCAGTTCTTC
TRBJ2-3 | TRBD1 | TRBV6-5 | - | CASRVDRGSADTQYF | TGTGCCAGCAGGGTAGACAGGGGTAGCGCAGATACGCAGTATTTT
TRBJ2-5 | - | TRBV4-1 | - | CASSQSGLVRETQYF | TGCGCCAGCAGCCAATCGGGACTGGTTCGAGAGACCCAGTACTTC
TRBJ2-1 | TRBD1 | TRBV5-8 | - | CASSLLQGLREEQFF | TGTGCCAGCAGCTTGTTACAGGGGCTCAGGGAGGAGCAGTTCTTC
TRBJ2-5 | TRBD1 | TRBV7-8 | - | CASSRDRGQETQYF | TGTGCCAGCAGCCGGGACAGGGGACAAGAGACCCAGTACTTC
TRBJ2-1 | TRBD2 | TRBV7-9 | once | CASSSRLAWQFF | TGTGCCAGCAGCTCGCGACTAGCTTGGCAGTTCTTC
TRBJ1-1 | TRBD1 | TRBV5-6 | - | CASSIPGTGNAFF | TGTGCCAGCAGCATCCCCGGGACAGGGAACGCTTTCTTT
TRBJ2-1 | - | TRBV11-2 | - | CASSPTSYEQFF | TGTGCCAGCAGTCCGACTAGTTATGAGCAGTTCTTC
TRBJ1-2 | TRBD1 | TRBV5-8 | - | CASSWTGVNYGYTF | TGTGCCAGCAGCTGGACAGGGGTCAACTATGGCTACACCTTC
TRBJ2-3 | TRBD2 | TRBV11-2 | - | CASSLVPPGLAGPNTQYF | TGTGCCAGCAGCTTAGTCCCTCCTGGGCTAGCGGGCCCGAATACGCAGTATTTT
TRBJ1-1 | - | TRBV2 | - | CASTTGGTGTEAFF | TGTGCCAGCACCACGGGAGGGACTGGGACTGAAGCTTTCTTT
TRBJ2-7 | - | TRBV3-1/TRBV3-2 | - | CASSHEYRVSNEQYF | TGTGCCAGCAGCCACGAGTACAGGGTGTCTAACGAGCAGTACTTC
TRBJ2-3 | - | TRBV10-3 | - | CAISVVADTDTQYF | TGTGCCATCAGTGTAGTAGCGGACACAGATACGCAGTATTTT
TRBJ1-1 | TRBD1 | TRBV11-1 | - | CASSSDRVNTEAFF | TGTGCCAGCAGCTCGGACAGGGTGAACACTGAAGCTTTCTTT
TRBJ1-4 | - | TRBV9 | - | CASSVQGTNEKLFF | TGTGCCAGCAGCGTACAGGGAACTAATGAAAAACTGTTTTTT
TRBJ2-1 | TRBD2 | TRBV4-1 | - | CASSQEAREKKEQFF | TGCGCCAGCAGCCAAGAGGCGCGGGAGAAGAAAGAGCAGTTCTTC
TRBJ2-7 | TRBD2 | TRBV7-2 | - | CASSSLPGTSGNYEQYF | TGTGCCAGCAGCTCCCTCCCGGGGACTAGCGGGAACTACGAGCAGTACTTC
TRBJ1-5 | - | TRBV20-1 | - | CSASFENQPQHF | TGCAGTGCTAGTTTCGAGAATCAGCCCCAGCATTTT
TRBJ1-4 | TRBD1 | TRBV4-2 | - | CASSQVDRGANEKLFF | TGTGCCAGCAGCCAAGTAGACAGGGGAGCTAATGAAAAACTGTTTTTT
TRBJ1-2 | - | TRBV3-1/TRBV3-2 | - | CASSQEADFYTF | TGTGCCAGCAGCCAAGAGGCTGACTTCTACACCTTC
TRBJ2-5 | - | TRBV9 | - | CASSVQGFSETQYF | TGTGCCAGCAGCGTCCAGGGGTTCTCGGAGACCCAGTACTTC
TRBJ1-2 | - | TRBV5-1 | - | CASSPETVLYGYTF | TGCGCCAGCAGCCCGGAGACAGTCTTATATGGCTACACCTTC
TRBJ2-1 | - | TRBV4-1 | - | CASSQGPRGGADNEQFF | TGCGCCAGCAGCCAAGGGCCTAGGGGGGGGGCTGACAATGAGCAGTTCTTC
TRBJ1-4 | - | TRBV6-1 | - | CASSDSRNEKLFF | TGTGCCAGCAGTGATTCGAGAAATGAAAAACTGTTTTTT
TRBJ2-1 | TRBD2 | TRBV10-3 | few | CAITAGTSAGSSYNEQFF | TGTGCCATCACCGCCGGGACTAGCGCCGGTAGCTCCTACAATGAGCAGTTCTTC
TRBJ2-5 | TRBD1 | TRBV28 | once | CASRRTGRETQYF | TGTGCCAGCAGAAGGACAGGGAGAGAGACCCAGTACTTC
TRBJ1-2 | TRBD1 | TRBV19 | few | CASSIAGTGGYGYTF | TGTGCCAGTAGTATAGCAGGGACAGGGGGCTATGGCTACACCTTC
TRBJ1-5 | TRBD1 | TRBV7-8 | - | CASSKDRVVQPQHF | TGTGCCAGCAGCAAAGACAGGGTTGTTCAGCCCCAGCATTTT
TRBJ2-1 | - | TRBV15 | once | CATSRDLVASSYNEQFF | TGTGCCACCAGCAGAGATCTAGTAGCGAGCTCCTACAATGAGCAGTTCTTC
TRBJ1-1 | TRBD1 | TRBV29-1 | - | CSVRDRVSGTEAFF | TGCAGCGTTAGAGACAGGGTCAGTGGTACTGAAGCTTTCTTT
TRBJ2-7 | - | TRBV9 | - | CASSVGGGEIYEQYF | TGTGCCAGCAGCGTAGGAGGAGGGGAAATCTACGAGCAGTACTTC
TRBJ1-2 | - | TRBV28 | - | CASRKQGTGGYTF | TGTGCCAGCAGAAAACAGGGCACGGGTGGCTACACCTTC
TRBJ2-5 | TRBD2 | TRBV7-8 | - | CASSLALASGLQETQYF | TGTGCCAGCAGCTTAGCGCTGGCTAGCGGGCTCCAAGAGACCCAGTACTTC
TRBJ1-2 | TRBD1 | TRBV9 | - | CASSETGTGELRGYTF | TGTGCCAGCAGCGAAACAGGGACAGGGGAACTTCGGGGCTACACCTTC
TRBJ1-1 | - | TRBV6-6 | - | CASNPPGDKAVEAFF | TGTGCCAGCAATCCCCCCGGAGATAAGGCAGTTGAAGCTTTCTTT
TRBJ1-5 | - | TRBV6-6 | - | CASSSGQAVQPQHF | TGTGCCAGCAGTTCCGGTCAGGCTGTTCAGCCCCAGCATTTT
TRBJ1-1 | - | TRBV28 | - | CASNIGRVGAEAFF | TGTGCCAGCAACATAGGGAGGGTAGGAGCTGAAGCTTTCTTT
TRBJ1-3 | - | TRBV11-2 | - | CASSLFPRQAGSGNTIYF | TGTGCCAGCAGCTTATTCCCCCGACAGGCCGGCTCTGGAAACACCATATATTTT
TRBJ1-5 | - | TRBV3-1/TRBV3-2 | - | CASSQGTVNSNQPQHF | TGTGCCAGCAGCCAAGGGACAGTAAATAGCAATCAGCCCCAGCATTTT
TRBJ2-5 | - | TRBV19 | - | CASSINRWGSLETQYF | TGTGCCAGTAGTATAAATCGGTGGGGCAGCCTGGAGACCCAGTACTTC
TRBJ1-1 | TRBD1 | TRBV6-5 | few | CASTLRQGRTEAFF | TGTGCCAGCACTTTACGACAGGGGAGAACTGAAGCTTTCTTT
TRBJ1-6 | - | TRBV7-2 | - | CASSLGQFGHSPLHF | TGTGCCAGCAGCTTAGGACAGTTTGGGCATTCACCCCTCCACTTT
TRBJ2-6 | - | TRBV5-6 | - | CASSWGGANSGANVLTF | TGTGCCAGCAGCTGGGGGGGCGCCAACTCTGGGGCCAACGTCCTGACTTTC
TRBJ1-2 | TRBD1 | TRBV5-1 | - | CASSSQLQGADGYTF | TGCGCCAGCAGCTCCCAGCTACAGGGGGCCGATGGCTACACCTTC
TRBJ2-1 | - | TRBV29-1 | - | CSVQGIDREQFF | TGCAGCGTTCAGGGAATAGATCGTGAGCAGTTCTTC
TRBJ2-2 | - | TRBV12-2 | - | CASRLAHMGTRGTGELFF | TGTGCAAGTCGCTTAGCGCACATGGGGACTAGAGGCACCGGGGAGCTGTTTTTT
TRBJ1-5 | - | TRBV19 | - | CASSIGNVGSQHF | TGTGCCAGTAGTATAGGGAACGTCGGGTCCCAGCATTTT
TRBJ2-1 | TRBD2 | TRBV11-2 | - | CASSASGGASYNEQFF | TGTGCCAGCAGCGCTAGCGGGGGGGCCTCCTACAATGAGCAGTTCTTC
TRBJ2-1 | TRBD2 | TRBV6-2/TRBV6-3 | - | CASSPGTSSYNEQFF | TGTGCCAGCAGCCCCGGGACTAGCAGCTACAATGAGCAGTTCTTC
TRBJ1-1 | - | TRBV6-5 | - | CASSRQAPNTEAFF | TGTGCCAGCAGTAGACAGGCGCCAAACACTGAAGCTTTCTTT
TRBJ2-1 | - | TRBV13 | - | CASSLEQGGNEQFF | TGTGCCAGCAGCTTAGAACAGGGTGGCAATGAGCAGTTCTTC
TRBJ1-6 | - | TRBV4-1 | - | CASSQDRPSSYNSPLHF | TGCGCCAGCAGCCAAGATCGTCCGAGCTCCTATAATTCACCCCTCCACTTT